Given below is one TCR beta chain in context. These data come from a study of shared clonotypes between healthy human individuals. Germline assignment: CDR1 MNHNS and CDR2 SASEGT. Deletions cut 1 base from V and 7 bases from J, with 19 bases between. This CDR3 region has 16 residues. At a deep level, the assay was run. Some clones are missing from TCRdb's copy, which holds only in-frame ones; the method was immunoSEQ multiplex PCR. Among about 2.3 million clones listed, more than 80% were seen once. J is TRBJ1-2 and V is TRBV6-1; possibly TRBD1 for D (6 bases). The receptor comes from a man younger than 35 in good health. Some clones in this sample may be carry-over from other donors' samples. What was sequenced was naive CD4+ T cells from PBMCs. The sample's subset: CD45RA+ positively selected. CDR3 sequence: CASSEGTGFLGGGYTF. CDR3 sequence (DNA): TGTGCCAGCAGTGAAGGAACAGGGTTCCTCGGGGGTGGCTACACCTTC.